This TCR beta chain is from a study of blood T cells in healthy people across ages. Next came a second PCR, run for roughly 7 to 12 cycles, which used a sample-barcoded 5' primer along with a J-beta primer mix. TCRdb called the 5' RACE reads again in MiXCR, with one record for every CDR3 protein. Here the sample spans 500,000 to 650,000 distinct CDR3 sequences, about 25% being singletons. The CDR3 contains 14 residues. Germline V gene data show CDR1 as SGHTA and CDR2 as FQGTGA. V was pared by 7 bases and J by 3 bases, with 6 bases of the junction left unmatched. In terms of origin and age, donors were healthy Caucasian individuals from Russia aged about 6 to 90. Total RNA extraction produced at least 5 micrograms (per sample) for the study. In this sample, this clonotype turned up many times. The same sample was also used in a study of T cells of mothers and their children. That report adds: Several million TCR beta reads per child versus over 9 million per mother.

The sample comprised blood. The clonotype originates from a boy between 2 and 15 years old in good health. The rearrangement uses TRBV7-3 and TRBJ2-3, with 8 positions matching TRBD1. For the CDR3, the DNA is TGTGCCAGCACTTCCGGACAGGGAACAGATACGCAGTATTTT. Translated: CASTSGQGTDTQYF.